This record covers a single TCR beta chain. Its antigen is as yet unknown. The sample comes from a study of blood T cells in healthy people across ages. Trimming removed 5 bases at V and 4 bases at J, with 12 bases between. The V gene's germline CDR1 is MNHEY and CDR2 SMNVEV (reference sequence). This CDR3 comprises 13 residues. Total RNA extraction produced at least 5 micrograms (per sample) for the study. Regarding the study as a whole: The study regarded diversity estimates from one million T cells as underestimates. Expanded clonotype shifts may have been confounded, as the donors had an unknown CMV status. While age rose, TCR beta diversity per million T cells dropped in a roughly linear way.

The use of a sample-barcoded 5' primer and a J-beta primer mix characterized a second PCR of roughly 7 to 11 cycles. In TCRdb, the 5' RACE reads were re-called with MiXCR into one record per CDR3 protein. The sample holds around 650,000 distinct CDR3 sequences; 40% to 45% are singletons and the top ten take 25% to 30%. The chain is built from TRBV27 and TRBJ2-7; no definite D call. This clonotype originated in a man older than 75 in good health. The sample was blood. CDR3 amino acids: CASSVRVEYEQYF. The CDR3 region has the DNA TGTGCCAGCAGTGTAAGGGTCGAATACGAGCAGTACTTC.